This TCR beta chain emerged from a study of identifying expanded T cells in peripheral blood. The study, taken as a whole, reports: Over approximately two and four weeks, about 15 and 19 clones changed, versus around 1.2 between replicates. Variance in clone template counts between roughly two-week samples significantly increased with total template count across all healthy donors.

Collection occurred without any documented infections or immune events in donors. Method: immunoSEQ multiplex PCR; TCRdb's copy keeps in-frame clones and lacks some. The sample records some 120,000 clones, 75% to 90% being singletons. The CDR3 has 12 residues. V shed 6 bases and J shed 8 bases, with 14 bases lying between them. In germline, CDR1 is SQVTM, CDR2 ANQGSEA. On this clone itself: Its antigen remains unidentified.

Material for sequencing was blood. The clonotype originates from a person aged 18-69 years in good health. This sequence joins TRBV29-1 and TRBJ2-1, with D maybe TRBD1 (6 bases). Here the CDR3 reads CSVLTGGDEQFF. As DNA, the CDR3 is TGCAGCGTCCTGACAGGTGGTGATGAGCAGTTCTTC.